One TCR beta chain is described in this entry. Through a sample-barcoded 5' primer and a J-beta primer mix, a second PCR was run for roughly 6 to 11 cycles. In TCRdb, the 5' RACE reads were re-called with MiXCR into one record per CDR3 protein. The table lists hundreds of thousands of distinct CDR3 sequences, around a quarter of them singletons, with roughly a tenth in the top ten. The donors, healthy Caucasians from Russia, were aged about 6 to 95. V was clipped by 3 bases and J by 2 bases, with 11 bases between them. The length of the CDR3 is 14 residues. The germline CDR1 and CDR2 sequences are KGHSH and LQKENI. The data derive from a study of blood T cells in healthy people across ages. Separately, the same data were catalogued under a study of T cells of mothers and their children.

The clonotype originates from a boy between 10 and 17 years old in good health. The chain employs TRBV18 and TRBJ2-7, with D uncertain. The sample comprised blood. The CDR3 region is CASSPNPDTYEQYF. In DNA form, the CDR3 reads TGTGCCAGCTCACCTAATCCAGACACCTACGAGCAGTACTTC.